This T cell receptor beta chain was profiled in a study of cytomegalovirus exposure and HLA in healthy donors. A multiplex PCR was run with 60 Vbeta primers and 13 Jbeta primers. Profiling relied on immunoSEQ multiplex PCR, and the TCRdb table lists in-frame clones only, not all of them. The repertoire includes 90,000 to 130,000 clones, 55% to 65% of them detected once, and about 2.2% sits in the top ten. V was shortened by 0 bases and J by 4 bases, with 13 bases between the two germline ends. This CDR3 spans 15 amino acids. Germline V gene data show CDR1 as GTSNPN and CDR2 as SVGIG (reference sequence).

V and J are TRBV30 and TRBJ1-5, with unresolved D. Source material: PBMCs. This receptor was identified in a woman between 25 and 40 years old in good health and CMV-seronegative. CDR3 DNA sequence: TGTGCCTGGAGTGTACCCGGGAGTCTTAATCAGCCCCAGCATTTT. Its translation is CAWSVPGSLNQPQHF. Looking up the rest from reference TRBV30 and TRBJ1-5 gives the full variable domain: SQTIHQWPATLVQPVGSPLSLECTVEGTSNPNLYWYRQAAGRGLQLLFYSVGIGQISSEVPQNLSASRPQDRQFILSSKKLLLSDSGFYLCAWSVPGSLNQPQHFGDGTRLSIL.